The 32 T cell receptor beta chains reported below all come from one sample, sequenced in a study of blood T cell repertoires in COVID-19. Produced via immunoSEQ multiplex PCR; TCRdb's table is partial and in-frame only. In the table there are around 150,000 clones, roughly 84% of which are singletons. Sequencing used peripheral blood. Source of these receptors: a woman between 45 and 65 years old in a cohort sampled during active or convalescent COVID-19.

This clone was seen a handful of times. This chain connects TRBV7-6 to TRBJ2-1; 7 nucleotides line up with TRBD2. Trimming cost V 5 bases and J 4 bases; bases outside gene matches: 8. The CDR3 is made up of 15 amino acids. Germline V CDR1 and CDR2: SGHVS, FNYEAQ. The CDR3 sequence is CASSPGGSEYNEQFF. The CDR3 DNA sequence: TGTGCCAGCAGCCCGGGGGGTTCTGAGTACAATGAGCAGTTCTTC.

The V call is TRBV9, the J call TRBJ2-1, with D uncertain. The CDR3 spans 14 residues. Germline V lookup: CDR1 SGDLS, CDR2 YYNGEE. The V and J ends lost 4 bases and 0 bases respectively, with 8 bases between them. As DNA, the CDR3 is TGTGCCAGCAGCATGAGCCCCTCCTACAATGAGCAGTTCTTC. It codes for CASSMSPSYNEQFF.

V and J are TRBV5-3 and TRBJ1-5; 7 positions match TRBD1. TRBV5-3 belongs to the ORF category, with a function that is uncertain. V was clipped by 2 bases and J by 0 bases; unmatched bases: 11. The CDR3 has 18 residues. This CDR3 is CARSLTRRDSSSNQPQHF. The CDR3 nucleotides read TGTGCCAGAAGCTTAACCCGACGGGACAGTTCTAGCAATCAGCCCCAGCATTTT.

The V call is TRBV30, the J call TRBJ1-6; D possibly corresponds to TRBD1 (5 bases). Germline V CDR1 and CDR2: GTSNPN, SVGIG (reference sequence). This CDR3 contains 15 residues. V was trimmed by 4 bases and J by 0 bases, leaving 10 bases between them. The CDR3 protein is CAWNQGFSYNSPLHF. The CDR3 DNA sequence: TGTGCCTGGAATCAGGGTTTCTCCTATAATTCACCCCTCCACTTT.

V and J are TRBV5-1 and TRBJ2-3, with TRBD2 matching 7 bases. The germline CDR1 and CDR2 sequences are SGHRS and YFSETQ. The V segment lost 0 bases and the J segment 6 bases; nucleotides outside the gene matches: 10. The CDR3 spans 16 residues. In DNA, the CDR3 is TGCGCCAGCAGCTTGGTCTGGAGCGGGGTTTCTGATACGCAGTATTTT. As protein: CASSLVWSGVSDTQYF.

The chain links TRBV5-1 to TRBJ2-3; a weak D match, TRBD2 (6 bases). Germline CDR1 and CDR2: SGHRS and YFSETQ. Trimming cost V 4 bases and J 6 bases, with 18 bases left between them. The CDR3 extends over 15 amino acids. The CDR3 DNA is TGCGCCAGCAGCCCCCGGTCAGGGACTTCGGATACGCAGTATTTT. It encodes CASSPRSGTSDTQYF.

V and J are TRBV19 and TRBJ2-1, with D perhaps TRBD1 (5 bases). Per germline, CDR1 LNHDA and CDR2 SQIVND (reference sequence). This CDR3 has 15 residues. V lost 4 bases and J 4 bases, leaving 14 bases between the germline ends. The CDR3 reads CASSTPYQGYNEQFF. In DNA form, the CDR3 reads TGTGCCAGTAGTACGCCCTATCAGGGATACAATGAGCAGTTCTTC.

The V gene is TRBV18, the J gene TRBJ1-1; D gene ambiguous. Germline V CDR1 and CDR2: KGHSH, LQKENI. V lost 1 base and J lost 0, with 12 bases in between. The CDR3 runs to 16 residues. The CDR3 protein is CASSPQPGTMNTEAFF. The CDR3 region has the DNA TGTGCCAGCTCACCACAGCCAGGCACGATGAACACTGAAGCTTTCTTT.

The chain employs TRBV19 and TRBJ2-1; a weak D match, TRBD2 (6 bases). V was trimmed by 9 bases and J by 12 bases, leaving 30 bases between them. Germline V gives CDR1 LNHDA, CDR2 SQIVND (reference sequence). The CDR3 consists of 16 residues. The DNA for the CDR3 is TGTGCCAGGAGGAATAACCGGGACTGCCGGGATATCGGGCAGTTCTTC. This sequence encodes CARRNNRDCRDIGQFF.

This clone was detected once. One end of the junction is discordant with germline, which a read error may explain. The rearrangement joins TRBV7-2 to TRBJ1-5, with D unresolved. In germline, CDR1 is SGHTA, CDR2 FQGNSA. The CDR3 runs to 14 residues. The DNA for the CDR3 is TGTGCCGGCAGCCAAACATGGAGCAATCAGCCCCAGCATTTT. It encodes CAGSQTWSNQPQHF.

CDR3 nucleotides: TGTGCCACCAGTGATTCCCTACCGGGACAGAAAGAGACCCAGTACTTC. This translates into CATSDSLPGQKETQYF. This chain links TRBV24-1 with TRBJ2-5, with 7 bases fitting TRBD1. With V trimmed by 2 bases and J by 3 bases, 8 bases remained unmatched. The CDR3 is 16 amino acids. CDR1 KGHDR and CDR2 SFDVKD come from the germline V gene.

The genes are TRBV27 and TRBJ1-2; D is perhaps TRBD1 (5 bases). With 2 bases removed from V and 8 bases from J, the gap between germline ends came to 15 bases. Germline V gives CDR1 MNHEY, CDR2 SMNVEV (reference sequence). The CDR3 spans 14 residues. The CDR3 nucleotides read TGTGCCAGCAGTTTAGCGGCGGGGGTGGGAGGCTACACCTTC. The encoded protein is CASSLAAGVGGYTF.

This chain links TRBV6-5 with TRBJ1-3; 9 bases line up with TRBD1. Germline CDR1 reads MNHEY; CDR2 reads SVGAGI. This CDR3 spans 15 amino acids. V lost 8 bases, J lost 0 bases, and 5 bases stayed unmatched. This CDR3 reads CASRGTGSSGNTIYF. The CDR3 coding sequence is TGTGCCAGCCGAGGGACAGGGTCCTCTGGAAACACCATATATTTT.

J is TRBJ2-7 and V is TRBV7-9; D may be TRBD1 (6 bases). This CDR3 contains 14 residues. Germline lookup yields CDR1 SEHNR and CDR2 FQNEAQ (reference sequence). Trimming cost V 4 bases and J 3 bases, with 13 bases left between them. Here the CDR3 reads CASSSQGSRYEQYF. The DNA for the CDR3 is TGTGCCAGCAGCTCCCAGGGGTCACGCTACGAGCAGTACTTC.

To note about this clone: This specimen includes other DNA sequences encoding the same CDR3. This sequence joins TRBV11-2 and TRBJ1-1; unclear D gene. Germline V gene data show CDR1 as SGHAT and CDR2 as FQNNGV. The CDR3 is 13 residues long. V was clipped by 1 base and J by 4 bases, with 7 bases between them. Written as DNA, the CDR3 is TGTGCCAGCAGCTTAGTGCGGGGCACTGAAGCTTTCTTT. As protein: CASSLVRGTEAFF.

V gene TRBV11-3 combines with J gene TRBJ2-7; TRBD1 agrees at 7 bases. The CDR3 loop spans 13 amino acids. With 5 bases clipped from V and 4 bases from J, the junction kept 5 bases outside the gene matches. The germline V gene has CDR1 SGHNT and CDR2 YENEEA. CDR3 sequence (DNA): TGTGCCAGCAGCAAGGGACAGATTTACGAGCAGTACTTC. Its protein product is CASSKGQIYEQYF.

This chain links TRBV19 with TRBJ1-2; possible D gene TRBD1, 6 bases. This CDR3 contains 22 residues. Trimming shortened V by 1 base and J by 0 bases, and 30 bases separated the two germline ends. Germline V gene data show CDR1 as LNHDA and CDR2 as SQIVND (reference sequence). The CDR3, as DNA: TGTGCCAGTAGTATAGGTTCGATCCTTAGTCGACAGGCCTGGTTATCTAACTATGGCTACACCTTC. Its translation: CASSIGSILSRQAWLSNYGYTF.

This chain uses TRBV7-9 with TRBJ1-1; the match to TRBD1 covers 8 bases. The CDR3 has 14 amino acids. Germline assignment: CDR1 SEHNR and CDR2 FQNEAQ (reference sequence). Trimming removed 7 bases from V and 2 bases from J; junction bases left unmatched: 6. The CDR3 nucleotides read TGTGCCAGCACCCCCCAGGGGGCCAACACTGAAGCTTTCTTT. Amino acid sequence: CASTPQGANTEAFF.

The chain's CDR3 is CAISDSSGGRRGTDTQYF. CDR3 DNA sequence: TGTGCCATCAGTGACTCTAGCGGGGGCCGTCGAGGCACAGATACGCAGTATTTT. The J gene is TRBJ2-3, the V gene TRBV10-3, with 10 bases fitting TRBD2. The germline V gene encodes CDR1 ENHRY and CDR2 SYGVKD. V lost 3 bases, J lost 1 base, and 10 bases stayed unmatched. The CDR3 has 18 residues.

The chain employs TRBV9 and TRBJ2-7; 7 positions agree with TRBD2. V lost 0 bases, J lost 0 bases, and 3 bases stayed unmatched. Per germline, CDR1 SGDLS and CDR2 YYNGEE. The CDR3 covers 15 residues. CDR3 DNA: TGTGCCAGCAGCGTAGCGGGGGGTCCCTCCTACGAGCAGTACTTC. It encodes CASSVAGGPSYEQYF.

The chain links TRBV5-5 to TRBJ1-4; no firm D call. There are 15 residues in the CDR3. Germline-derived CDR1 and CDR2 are SGHKS and YYEKEE (reference sequence). The V gene lost 0 bases and the J gene lost 1 base, with 7 bases spanning the gap. The CDR3 DNA reads TGTGCCAGCAGCTTGGCCAGGCTAACTAATGAAAAACTGTTTTTT. This codes for CASSLARLTNEKLFF.

The V call is TRBV30, the J call TRBJ1-6, with D unresolved. V was clipped by 5 bases and J by 0 bases, with 5 bases between them. There are 13 residues in the CDR3. Germline CDR1 GTSNPN, CDR2 SVGIG (reference sequence). In DNA, the CDR3 is TGTGCCTGGGGGAGCTCCTATAATTCACCCCTCCACTTT. Encoded protein: CAWGSSYNSPLHF.

The chain recombines TRBV10-2 with TRBJ1-1; D may be TRBD1 (6 bases). Trimming took off 6 bases at V and 1 base at J, with 15 bases between the two ends. From germline, CDR1 is WSHSY and CDR2 SAAADI. The CDR3 is made up of 15 amino acids. The CDR3 region is CASRNHRDRNTEAFF. The CDR3 DNA is TGCGCCAGCAGGAACCACAGGGATCGGAACACTGAAGCTTTCTTT.

The chain combines TRBV6-2 or TRBV6-3 with TRBJ2-6, with 7 bases that match TRBD1. V lost 0 bases, J lost 5 bases, and 7 bases stayed unmatched. CDR1 and CDR2 (germline): MNHEY, SVGEGT. The CDR3 loop spans 17 amino acids. CDR3 residues: CASSYSQGTVWANVLTF. The CDR3 coding sequence is TGTGCCAGCAGTTACTCACAGGGGACCGTGTGGGCCAACGTCCTGACTTTC.

This chain links TRBV7-2 with TRBJ2-5; D perhaps matches TRBD2 (5 bases). Germline-derived CDR1 and CDR2 are SGHTA and FQGNSA. The V gene lost 2 bases and the J gene lost 5 bases, with 18 bases spanning the gap. This CDR3 spans 16 amino acids. In nucleotides, the CDR3 is TGTGCCAGCAGCTTATCGGCTGTTAGGGCTAGCGAGACCCAGTACTTC. It specifies CASSLSAVRASETQYF.

V is TRBV29-1 and J is TRBJ1-5; 8 bases map to TRBD1. V shed 1 base, J shed 6 bases, and the junction held 5 bases outside the gene matches. Germline CDR1 is SQVTM and CDR2 is ANQGSEA. The CDR3 extends over 14 amino acids. The CDR3 spells CSVEGTGLGQPQHF. The CDR3 DNA reads as TGCAGCGTTGAAGGGACAGGGCTCGGTCAGCCCCAGCATTTT.

This clone was seen once. This chain joins TRBV6-6 and TRBJ2-7, with 12 bases aligning to TRBD2. The V and J ends lost 5 bases and 5 bases, in that order; junction bases with no gene match: 4. Germline-derived CDR1 and CDR2 are MNHNY and SVGAGI (reference sequence). The CDR3 is 14 residues long. The CDR3: CASSPGLAGNEQYF. The CDR3 DNA follows: TGTGCCAGCAGTCCAGGACTAGCGGGGAACGAGCAGTACTTC.

The CDR3 DNA reads as TGTGCCAGCAGCTTCACACAGAACACTGAAGCTTTCTTT. It translates to CASSFTQNTEAFF. V is TRBV7-9 and J is TRBJ1-1; D not certain. V lost 3 bases, J lost 1 base, and 6 bases lay in between. This CDR3 is 13 amino acids long. The germline V gene encodes CDR1 SEHNR and CDR2 FQNEAQ (reference sequence).

A few counts support this clone. The chain has TRBV9 and TRBJ2-2, with D possibly being TRBD2 (6 bases). V was clipped by 2 bases and J by 7 bases, with 9 bases between them. The CDR3 is made up of 13 amino acids. The germline CDR1 and CDR2 sequences are SGDLS and YYNGEE. CDR3 in DNA: TGTGCCAGCAGCGTGACGGGGGTCGGGGAGCTGTTTTTT. This gives the protein CASSVTGVGELFF.

The chain recombines TRBV3-1 (or the pseudogene TRBV3-2) with TRBJ1-6; no definite D call. The germline gives CDR1 LGHDT, CDR2 YNNKEL (reference sequence). There are 16 residues in the CDR3. V was pared by 3 bases and J by 0 bases, with 9 bases between. DNA for the CDR3: TGTGCCAGCAGCCACCCCTCTCCCTCCTATAATTCACCCCTCCACTTT. It codes for CASSHPSPSYNSPLHF.

The rearrangement links TRBV19 to TRBJ1-5, with 10 bases matching TRBD1. The junction had 8 bases not matched to a gene; V was cut back by 5 bases and J by 4 bases. CDR3 size: 16 residues. Germline V lookup: CDR1 LNHDA, CDR2 SQIVND (reference sequence). The CDR3 is CASSPPGQGGNQPQHF. CDR3 in DNA: TGTGCCAGTAGTCCCCCAGGACAGGGGGGAAATCAGCCCCAGCATTTT.

The chain has TRBV7-2 and TRBJ1-4; D call uncertain. Germline V gene data show CDR1 as SGHTA and CDR2 as FQGNSA. The CDR3 contains 13 residues. V was shortened by 3 bases and J by 4 bases, with 6 bases between the two germline ends. In DNA form, the CDR3 reads TGTGCCAGCAGCTTCGGGATTAATGAAAAACTGTTTTTT. It specifies CASSFGINEKLFF. The variable domain in full, completed from reference TRBV7-2 and TRBJ1-4, reads GAGVSQSPSNKVTEKGKDVELRCDPISGHTALYWYRQSLGQGLEFLIYFQGNSAPDKSGLPSDRFSAERTGGSVSTLTIQRTQQEDSAVYLCASSFGINEKLFFGSGTQLSVL.